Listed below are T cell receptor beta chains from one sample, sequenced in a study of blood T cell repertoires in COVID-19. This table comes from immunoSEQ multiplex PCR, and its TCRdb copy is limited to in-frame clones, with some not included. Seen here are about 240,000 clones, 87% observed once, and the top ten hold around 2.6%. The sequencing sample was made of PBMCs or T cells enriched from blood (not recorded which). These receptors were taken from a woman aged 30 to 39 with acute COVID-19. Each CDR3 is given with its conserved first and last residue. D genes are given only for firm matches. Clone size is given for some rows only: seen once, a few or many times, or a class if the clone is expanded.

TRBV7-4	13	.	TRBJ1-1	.	CASSDRQVAEAFF	TGTGCCAGCAGCGACCGACAGGTTGCTGAAGCTTTCTTT
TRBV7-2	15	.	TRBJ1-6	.	CASSLIGGGDSPLHF	TGTGCCAGCAGCTTAATTGGGGGAGGAGATTCACCCCTCCACTTT
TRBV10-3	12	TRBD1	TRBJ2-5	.	CAIRDSQETQYF	TGTGCCATCCGGGACAGCCAAGAGACCCAGTACTTC
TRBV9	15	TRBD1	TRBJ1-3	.	CASSVRQGDGNTIYF	TGTGCCAGCAGCGTCCGGCAGGGGGATGGAAACACCATATATTTT
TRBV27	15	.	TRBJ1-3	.	CASSLSGNSGNTIYF	TGTGCCAGCAGCCTTTCAGGGAACTCTGGAAACACCATATATTTT
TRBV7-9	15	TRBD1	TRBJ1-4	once	CASSEAGTGDEKLFF	TGTGCCAGCAGCGAAGCCGGGACAGGGGACGAAAAACTGTTTTTT
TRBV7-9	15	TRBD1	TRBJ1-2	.	CASSHRGLANYGYTF	TGTGCCAGCAGCCATAGGGGGCTAGCTAACTATGGCTACACCTTC
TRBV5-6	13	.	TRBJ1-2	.	CASSLAGAHDYTF	TGTGCCAGCAGCTTGGCGGGAGCCCATGACTACACCTTC
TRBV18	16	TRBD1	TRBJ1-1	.	CASSLRGQRIDTEAFF	TGTGCCAGCTCACTCAGGGGGCAGAGGATTGACACTGAAGCTTTCTTT
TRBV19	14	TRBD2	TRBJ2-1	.	CASSIGEGYNEQFF	TGTGCCAGTAGTATAGGGGAGGGCTACAATGAGCAGTTCTTC
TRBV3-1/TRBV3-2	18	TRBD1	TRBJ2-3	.	CASSRDWADRAETDTQYF	TGTGCCAGCAGCCGCGATTGGGCGGACAGGGCCGAAACAGATACGCAGTATTTT
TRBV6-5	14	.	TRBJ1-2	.	CASSYSGPEDGYTF	TGTGCCAGCAGTTACTCGGGCCCGGAGGATGGCTACACCTTC
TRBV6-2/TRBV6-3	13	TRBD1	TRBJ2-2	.	CASSQQGTGELFF	TGTGCCAGCAGTCAACAGGGGACCGGGGAGCTGTTTTTT
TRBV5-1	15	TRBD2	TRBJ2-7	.	CASSFGAGGPYEQYF	TGCGCCAGCAGCTTCGGAGCGGGGGGCCCCTACGAGCAGTACTTC
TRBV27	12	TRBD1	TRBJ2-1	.	CASSPTQGQLFF	TGTGCCAGCAGTCCCACACAGGGGCAGCTGTTCTTC
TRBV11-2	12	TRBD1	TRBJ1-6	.	CASSLTGSPLHF	TGTGCCAGCAGCTTGACAGGGTCACCCCTCCACTTT
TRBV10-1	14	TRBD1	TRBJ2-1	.	CASSLGTGYNEQFF	TGCGCCAGCAGTCTTGGGACAGGTTACAATGAGCAGTTCTTC
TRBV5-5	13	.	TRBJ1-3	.	CASSVDRTDTIYF	TGTGCCAGCAGCGTCGATAGGACAGACACCATATATTTT
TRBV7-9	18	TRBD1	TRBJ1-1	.	CASSLYRRDRGFYTEAFF	TGTGCCAGCAGCTTATACCGCCGGGACAGGGGATTCTACACTGAAGCTTTCTTT
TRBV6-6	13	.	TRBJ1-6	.	CASSLDSNSPLHF	TGTGCCAGCAGTTTGGACAGCAATTCACCCCTCCACTTT
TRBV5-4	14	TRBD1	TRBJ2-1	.	CASTSGTGFREQFF	TGTGCCAGCACGTCCGGGACAGGGTTTAGGGAGCAGTTCTTC
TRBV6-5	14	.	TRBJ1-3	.	CASEDRRPGNTIYF	TGTGCCAGCGAAGACAGGCGACCTGGAAACACCATATATTTT
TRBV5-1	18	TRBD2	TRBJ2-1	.	CASSLAKLAGGRSNEQFF	TGCGCCAGCAGCTTGGCGAAACTAGCGGGGGGGCGAAGCAATGAGCAGTTCTTC
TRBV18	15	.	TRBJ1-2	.	CASSPLDATGNGYTF	TGTGCCAGCTCACCGCTAGACGCAACGGGGAATGGCTACACCTTC
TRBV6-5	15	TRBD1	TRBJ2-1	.	CATKDRGIAYNEQFF	TGTGCCACCAAGGACAGGGGGATCGCCTACAATGAGCAGTTCTTC
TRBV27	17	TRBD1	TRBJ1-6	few	CASSLWTGGSYNSPLHF	TGTGCCAGCAGTTTATGGACAGGGGGGTCCTATAATTCACCCCTCCACTTT
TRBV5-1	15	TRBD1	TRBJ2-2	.	CASSLRQGGTGELFF	TGCGCCAGCAGCCTAAGACAGGGGGGCACCGGGGAGCTGTTTTTT
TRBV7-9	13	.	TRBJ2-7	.	CASSWDNSYEQYF	TGTGCCAGCAGCTGGGACAACTCCTACGAGCAGTACTTC
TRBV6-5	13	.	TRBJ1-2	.	CASSKPGVYGYTF	TGTGCCAGCAGTAAACCCGGGGTTTATGGCTACACCTTC
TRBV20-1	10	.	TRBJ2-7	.	CSAQRDEQYF	TGCAGTGCCCAGCGGGACGAGCAGTACTTC